The rows below give T cell receptor beta chains drawn from one sample of a study of T cell clonotyping in hematopoietic cell transplantation. Data came from immunoSEQ multiplex PCR; TCRdb stores just in-frame clones and leaves some out. The sample contains about 5,900 clones, 80% of which appear only once. Sequenced material: peripheral blood mononuclear cells, taken before stem cell transplant. Source of these receptors: a woman in her forties or fifties with acute myeloid leukemia. Some clones in this sample may be carry-over from other donors' samples. CDR3s include the opening cysteine and the closing phenylalanine or tryptophan. Each record gives: J gene, V gene, D gene, clone size, CDR3 DNA, CDR3 protein. D genes are given only for firm matches. Not all rows give a size; the values are once, few, many and, for expanded clones, a class.

j_gene: TRBJ2-1
v_gene: TRBV28
d_gene: TRBD2
abundance: NA
CDR3nt: TGTGCCAGCAGCCGCGTAAGGCGGGAGGTCAATGAGCAGTTCTTC
CDR3aa: CASSRVRREVNEQFF

j_gene: TRBJ2-6
v_gene: TRBV19
d_gene: NA
abundance: NA
CDR3nt: TGTGCCAGTAGTTCCGCGGGACGAATCTCTGGGGCCAACGTCCTGACTTTC
CDR3aa: CASSSAGRISGANVLTF

j_gene: TRBJ2-5
v_gene: TRBV7-2
d_gene: NA
abundance: NA
CDR3nt: TGTGCCAGCAGGCAACTAGGTGGGGAGACCCAGTACTTC
CDR3aa: CASRQLGGETQYF

j_gene: TRBJ2-1
v_gene: TRBV6-5
d_gene: TRBD2
abundance: NA
CDR3nt: TGTGCCAGCAGTAGACGACTAGCGGGACAGTATGAGCAGTTCTTC
CDR3aa: CASSRRLAGQYEQFF

j_gene: TRBJ2-3
v_gene: TRBV27
d_gene: NA
abundance: NA
CDR3nt: TGTGCCAGCAGTCAAAGAGAAATCGGGTCCTATGGGGCAGATACGCAGTATTTT
CDR3aa: CASSQREIGSYGADTQYF

j_gene: TRBJ1-5
v_gene: TRBV6-6
d_gene: NA
abundance: NA
CDR3nt: TGTGCCAGCAGTCTTCCCAATCAGCCCCAGCATTTT
CDR3aa: CASSLPNQPQHF

j_gene: TRBJ1-1
v_gene: TRBV29-1
d_gene: NA
abundance: NA
CDR3nt: TGCAGCGTTGAAGTAGGGGTGGGAAACACTGAAGCTTTCTTT
CDR3aa: CSVEVGVGNTEAFF

j_gene: TRBJ2-1
v_gene: TRBV6-1
d_gene: NA
abundance: NA
CDR3nt: TGTGCCAGCAGGGTCAGGGACTCCTACAATGAGCAGTTCTTC
CDR3aa: CASRVRDSYNEQFF

j_gene: TRBJ2-2
v_gene: TRBV9
d_gene: NA
abundance: NA
CDR3nt: TGTGCCAGCAGCGTAGCTCGGGAGGGGGCGGTCACCGGGGAGCTGTTTTTT
CDR3aa: CASSVAREGAVTGELFF

j_gene: TRBJ2-1
v_gene: TRBV18
d_gene: TRBD1
abundance: few
CDR3nt: TGTGCCAGCTCACCACCGGCAGGGGGATCGGGGAATGAGCAGTTCTTC
CDR3aa: CASSPPAGGSGNEQFF

j_gene: TRBJ2-7
v_gene: TRBV7-6
d_gene: NA
abundance: once
CDR3nt: TGTGCCAGCAGACGGACTAACTCCTACGAGCAGTACTTC
CDR3aa: CASRRTNSYEQYF

j_gene: TRBJ2-7
v_gene: TRBV27
d_gene: TRBD2
abundance: NA
CDR3nt: TGTGCCACTGGACTAGCGGGAGCTAGTTCCTACGAGCAGTACTTC
CDR3aa: CATGLAGASSYEQYF

j_gene: TRBJ2-2
v_gene: TRBV30
d_gene: TRBD1
abundance: NA
CDR3nt: TGTGCCTGGTCTACCGGGACAGGGTCCGGCGGGGAGCTGTTTTTT
CDR3aa: CAWSTGTGSGGELFF

j_gene: TRBJ1-4
v_gene: TRBV19
d_gene: NA
abundance: NA
CDR3nt: TGTGCCAGTAGCCCATCTCGCCCCGGGACCCGAATCGGCTTTAATGAAAAACTGTTTTTT
CDR3aa: CASSPSRPGTRIGFNEKLFF

j_gene: TRBJ1-2
v_gene: TRBV10-3
d_gene: NA
abundance: once
CDR3nt: TGTGCCATCAATGGACACCTTAACTATGGCTACACCTTC
CDR3aa: CAINGHLNYGYTF

j_gene: TRBJ1-3
v_gene: TRBV7-9
d_gene: NA
abundance: NA
CDR3nt: TGTGCCGGAGCGGGGGGACGTCCAATTGGAAACACCATATATTTT
CDR3aa: CAGAGGRPIGNTIYF

j_gene: TRBJ2-7
v_gene: TRBV2
d_gene: NA
abundance: NA
CDR3nt: TGTGCCAGCAATCCCATCGGGGGGCCCGAGCAGTACTTC
CDR3aa: CASNPIGGPEQYF

j_gene: TRBJ2-7
v_gene: TRBV29-1
d_gene: NA
abundance: large
CDR3nt: TGCAGCGTTCTAACCCCCAGCGGAGAGCAGTACTTC
CDR3aa: CSVLTPSGEQYF

j_gene: TRBJ1-1
v_gene: TRBV6-1
d_gene: NA
abundance: NA
CDR3nt: TGTGCCAGCAGCCACGGGACGGAAGCTTTCTTT
CDR3aa: CASSHGTEAFF

j_gene: TRBJ2-3
v_gene: TRBV6-5
d_gene: NA
abundance: NA
CDR3nt: TGTGCCAGCAGCTCGGACACAGATACGCAGTATTTT
CDR3aa: CASSSDTDTQYF

j_gene: TRBJ2-3
v_gene: TRBV4-3
d_gene: TRBD2
abundance: large
CDR3nt: TGCGCCAGCAGACCGGGACTAGCGGGTACAGATACGCAGTATTTT
CDR3aa: CASRPGLAGTDTQYF

j_gene: TRBJ2-1
v_gene: TRBV10-1
d_gene: TRBD2
abundance: NA
CDR3nt: TGCGCCAGCAGTTTAGCGGGAGGAACCGTAATGCAGTTCTTC
CDR3aa: CASSLAGGTVMQFF

j_gene: TRBJ2-7
v_gene: TRBV5-5
d_gene: NA
abundance: few
CDR3nt: TGTGCCAGCAGCTTACCCGGGAGTAGCTCCTACGAGCAGTACTTC
CDR3aa: CASSLPGSSSYEQYF